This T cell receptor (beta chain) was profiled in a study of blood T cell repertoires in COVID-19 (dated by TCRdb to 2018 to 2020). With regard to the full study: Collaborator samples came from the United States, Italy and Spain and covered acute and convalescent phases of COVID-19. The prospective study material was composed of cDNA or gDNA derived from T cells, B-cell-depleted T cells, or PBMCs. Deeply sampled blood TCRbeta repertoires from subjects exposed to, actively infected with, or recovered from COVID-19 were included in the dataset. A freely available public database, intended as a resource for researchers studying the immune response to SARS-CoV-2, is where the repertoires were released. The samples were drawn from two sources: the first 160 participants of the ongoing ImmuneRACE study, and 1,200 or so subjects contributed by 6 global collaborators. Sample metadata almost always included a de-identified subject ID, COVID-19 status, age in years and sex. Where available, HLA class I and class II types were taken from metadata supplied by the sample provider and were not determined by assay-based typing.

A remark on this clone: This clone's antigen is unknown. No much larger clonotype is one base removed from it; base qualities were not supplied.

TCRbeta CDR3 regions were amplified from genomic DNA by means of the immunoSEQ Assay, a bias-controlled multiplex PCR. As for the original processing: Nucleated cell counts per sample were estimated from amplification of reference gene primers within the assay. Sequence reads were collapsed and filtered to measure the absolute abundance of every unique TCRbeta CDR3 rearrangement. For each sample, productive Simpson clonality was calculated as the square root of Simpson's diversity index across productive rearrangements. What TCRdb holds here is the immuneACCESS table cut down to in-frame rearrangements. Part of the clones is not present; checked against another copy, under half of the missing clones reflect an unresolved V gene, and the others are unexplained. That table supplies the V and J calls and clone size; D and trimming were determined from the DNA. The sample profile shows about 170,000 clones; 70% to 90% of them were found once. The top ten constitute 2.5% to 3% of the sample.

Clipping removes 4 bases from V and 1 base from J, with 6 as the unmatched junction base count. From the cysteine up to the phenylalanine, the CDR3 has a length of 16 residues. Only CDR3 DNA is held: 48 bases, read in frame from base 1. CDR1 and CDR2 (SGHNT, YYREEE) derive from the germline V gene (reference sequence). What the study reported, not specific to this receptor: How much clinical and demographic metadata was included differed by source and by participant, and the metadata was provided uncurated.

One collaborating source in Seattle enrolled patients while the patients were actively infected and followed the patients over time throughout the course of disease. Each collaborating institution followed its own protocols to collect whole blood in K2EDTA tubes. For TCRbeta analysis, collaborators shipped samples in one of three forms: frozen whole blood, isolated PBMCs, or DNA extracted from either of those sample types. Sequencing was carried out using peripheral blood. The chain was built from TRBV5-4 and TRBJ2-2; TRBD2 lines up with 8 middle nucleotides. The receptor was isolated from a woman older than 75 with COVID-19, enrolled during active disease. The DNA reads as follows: TGTGCCAGCAGCCTACTGGCGGGAGGGAACACCGGGGAGCTGTTTTTT. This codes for CASSLLAGGNTGELFF.